A single sample is the source of the 27 T cell receptor beta chains below, sequenced in a study of Graves' ophthalmopathy and Graves' hyperthyroidism. Amplification of TCR beta CDR3 regions used RNA transcripts. Following a first-round RT-PCR that used HTBI primers, a second-round multiplex PCR was carried out. Using its own MiXCR run on the multiplex PCR reads, TCRdb lists one record per CDR3 protein. The table shows tens of thousands of distinct CDR3 sequences, with 40% to 65% occurring only once. The specimen was peripheral blood. The receptor source for this set is an adult man with Graves' ophthalmopathy.

This clonotype came up once. The chain has TRBV7-2 and TRBJ1-2; TRBD1 is a possible D gene (5 bases). Germline V CDR1 and CDR2: SGHTA, FQGNSA. This CDR3 is 14 amino acids long. V lost 5 bases, J lost 4 bases, and 14 bases lay in between. The CDR3 sequence is CASSGLVGTYGYTF. DNA of the CDR3: TGTGCCAGCAGCGGGCTGGTGGGGACCTATGGCTACACCTTC. Looking up the rest from reference TRBV7-2 and TRBJ1-2 gives the full variable domain: GAGVSQSPSNKVTEKGKDVELRCDPISGHTALYWYRQSLGQGLEFLIYFQGNSAPDKSGLPSDRFSAERTGGSVSTLTIQRTQQEDSAVYLCASSGLVGTYGYTFGSGTRLTVV.

The chain carries TRBV25-1 and TRBJ2-1, with 11 bases aligning to TRBD2. The junction had 7 bases not matched to a gene; V was cut back by 9 bases and J by 6 bases. This CDR3 contains 14 residues. CDR1 is MGHDK, CDR2 SYGVNS, per germline. The CDR3 DNA is TGTGCCAGTCGTAGGACTAGCGGGCGCAATGAGCAGTTCTTC. The encoded protein is CASRRTSGRNEQFF.

The chain is built from TRBV20-1 and TRBJ2-3, with D hard to call. The J call may be incorrect, as the DNA end agrees better with TRBJ1-5. The germline V gene has CDR1 DFQATT and CDR2 SNEGSKA (reference sequence). The CDR3 extends over 14 amino acids. The CDR3 DNA reads TGCAGTGCTAGAAATTCCCTAGCGGTAGATACGCAGCATTTT. This sequence encodes CSARNSLAVDTQHF.

The chain carries TRBV5-1 and TRBJ2-3; weak D call: TRBD2 (5 bases). CDR3 length equals 14 residues. Germline lookup yields CDR1 SGHRS and CDR2 YFSETQ. The germline V and J ends were trimmed by 1 base and 1 base, with 7 bases remaining between them. CDR3 in DNA: TGCGCCAGCAGCTTGATGGAGGGCACAGATACGCAGTATTTT. Translation: CASSLMEGTDTQYF.

V usage is TRBV19 and J usage is TRBJ2-4, with TRBD2 matching over 11 bases. V lost 1 base to trimming and J lost 14 bases; unmatched junction nucleotides: 7. Germline-derived CDR1 and CDR2 are LNHDA and SQIVND (reference sequence). CDR3 size: 14 residues. The CDR3 protein is CASSIALAGGSKYF. CDR3 nucleotide sequence: TGTGCCAGTAGTATAGCCCTAGCGGGGGGTTCTAAGTACTTC.

This chain connects TRBV11-2 to TRBJ2-3; D uncertain. Trimming removed 2 bases at V and 0 bases at J, with 9 bases between. Germline CDR1 and CDR2: SGHAT and FQNNGV. The CDR3 spans 15 residues. The CDR3 nucleotides are TGTGCCAGCAGCTTAACCGGAGCTAGCACAGATACGCAGTATTTT. Encoded protein: CASSLTGASTDTQYF.

The chain combines TRBV2 with TRBJ2-5; maybe TRBD1 (5 bases). Per germline, CDR1 SNHLY and CDR2 FYNNEI. The CDR3 spans 13 residues. The V end lost 7 bases, the J end lost 2 bases, and 11 bases lay between the germline ends. CDR3 sequence reads: CASKGTGQETQYF. The CDR3 DNA reads TGTGCCAGCAAGGGAACAGGACAAGAGACCCAGTACTTC.

This clonotype was detected ten times or more. The chain employs TRBV6-4 and TRBJ2-6; no reliable D call. Germline-derived CDR1 and CDR2 are MRHNA and SNTAGT. There are 13 residues in the CDR3. V shed 7 bases and J shed 0 bases, with 4 bases lying between them. The CDR3 reads CASKSSGANVLTF. The CDR3 DNA follows: TGTGCCAGCAAAAGCTCTGGGGCCAACGTCCTGACTTTC.

J is TRBJ1-3 and V is TRBV7-2; D remains unclear. The CDR3 contains 15 residues. The ends were cut back, 6 bases at V and 2 bases at J, with 14 bases in the middle. The germline gives CDR1 SGHTA, CDR2 FQGNSA. CDR3 sequence reads: CASRADPSTGNTIYF. In DNA, the CDR3 is TGTGCCAGCAGGGCTGACCCCTCGACTGGAAACACCATATATTTT.

This clonotype came up many times. CDR3 coding DNA: TGCGCCAGCAGTGAGTCGAACGGGAACACCGGGGAGCTGTTTTTT. The encoded protein is CASSESNGNTGELFF. The chain has TRBV10-1 and TRBJ2-2; D is undetermined. The CDR3 runs to 15 residues. Germline CDR1 is WNHNN and CDR2 is SYGVQD (reference sequence). V lost 0 bases and J lost 1, with 6 bases in between.

Details on this clonotype: A much larger clone differs by one base, so this may be a read error. The CDR3 sequence: CASSDPGRVMKAFF. In nucleotides, the CDR3 is TGTGCCAGCAGTGACCCGGGGCGGGTTATGAAAGCTTTCTTT. V gene TRBV6-1 combines with J gene TRBJ1-1; possible D gene TRBD1, 5 bases. The germline V and J ends were trimmed by 3 bases and 9 bases, with 17 bases remaining between them. This CDR3 is 14 amino acids long. Germline assignment: CDR1 MNHNS and CDR2 SASEGT.

V gene TRBV5-6 combines with J gene TRBJ2-7; maybe TRBD1 (5 bases). V was clipped by 0 bases and J by 3 bases, with 7 bases between them. Germline CDR1 is SGHDT and CDR2 is YYEEEE. This CDR3 region has 13 residues. The CDR3 nucleotides read TGTGCCAGCAGCTTGGATCAGGGCTACGAGCAGTACGTC. It specifies CASSLDQGYEQYV.

On this clonotype: A much larger clone is a single base away; this may be a read error. The chain joins TRBV6-1 to TRBJ2-2, with 7 bases aligning to TRBD2. The CDR3 is 13 amino acids. The V gene's germline CDR1 is MNHNS and CDR2 SASEGT. The V gene end was trimmed by 11 bases and the J gene end by 3 bases; junction bases not matched to a gene: 6. The CDR3 reads CAAGVSDTGELFF. In DNA, the CDR3 is TGTGCCGCGGGGGTTTCTGACACCGGGGAGCTGTTTTTT.

This clonotype showed up many times. The V gene is TRBV6-5, the J gene TRBJ1-4, with 7 bases lining up with TRBD1. CDR3 length: 13 residues. Germline V gives CDR1 MNHEY, CDR2 SVGAGI. With 5 bases clipped from V and 7 bases from J, the junction kept 4 bases outside the gene matches. In DNA, the CDR3 is TGTGCCAGCAGTCGAGACAGGGTTGAAAAACTGTTTTTT. Translated, it gives CASSRDRVEKLFF.

The chain is built from TRBV7-3 and TRBJ1-2, with TRBD1 matching 9 bases. CDR3 length: 13 residues. With 5 bases clipped from V and 8 bases from J, the junction kept 6 bases outside the gene matches. Germline V gene sequence: CDR1 SGHTA, CDR2 FQGTGA. DNA for the CDR3: TGTGCCAGCAGCCCGGGACAGGGCGACGGCTACACCTTC. Amino acid sequence: CASSPGQGDGYTF. The full variable domain, its missing parts supplied by reference TRBV7-3 and TRBJ1-2, is GAGVSQTPSNKVTEKGKYVELRCDPISGHTALYWYRQSLGQGPEFLIYFQGTGAADDSGLPNDRFFAVRPEGSVSTLKIQRTERGDSAVYLCASSPGQGDGYTFGSGTRLTVV.

The chain has TRBV12-3 or TRBV12-4 and TRBJ1-1, with TRBD1 identical over 9 bases. This CDR3 comprises 14 residues. J was trimmed by 4 bases and V by 8 bases; bases with no gene match: 8. The CDR3 DNA reads TGTGCCAGCTTCGGGACAGGGTCTTTCACTGAAGCTTTCTTT. The encoded protein is CASFGTGSFTEAFF.

The gene calls are TRBV7-8 and TRBJ2-5; TRBD2 matches 16 bases. Trimming cost V 4 bases and J 5 bases; bases outside gene matches: 7. The CDR3 sequence is 17 residues long. Germline V gene data show CDR1 as SGHVS and CDR2 as FQNEAQ. The CDR3 sequence is CASSSGLAGGSSETQYF. The CDR3 DNA is TGTGCCAGCAGCTCGGGACTAGCGGGGGGGTCCTCGGAGACCCAGTACTTC.

By frequency in the sample, this clonotype is medium-sized (0.01 to 0.1%). This sequence joins TRBV29-1 and TRBJ2-3; 8 nucleotides align to TRBD1. Trimming removed 8 bases from V and 5 bases from J; junction bases left unmatched: 3. The CDR3 runs 11 residues. CDR1 is SQVTM, CDR2 ANQGSEA, per germline. In DNA, the CDR3 is TGCAGCATAGACAGGGGAGATACGCAGTATTTT. As protein: CSIDRGDTQYF.

At least ten counts were recorded for this clonotype. This chain links TRBV28 with TRBJ2-7, with unresolved D. This CDR3 is built from 13 residues. CDR1 is MDHEN, CDR2 SYDVKM, per germline. The V end lost 3 bases, the J end lost 2 bases, and 8 bases lay between the germline ends. DNA of the CDR3: TGTGCCAGCAGTTTTGGGGTCCCCTACGAGCAGTACTTC. It encodes CASSFGVPYEQYF.

This clonotype was counted ten times or more. The chain combines TRBV2 with TRBJ2-2, with 10 bases that match TRBD2. CDR1 and CDR2 (germline): SNHLY, FYNNEI. The V segment lost 3 bases and the J segment 14 bases; nucleotides outside the gene matches: 15. This CDR3 is built from 16 residues. The CDR3: CASSESSGGGHSSLFF. Written as DNA, the CDR3 is TGTGCCAGCAGTGAGTCTAGCGGGGGAGGTCATTCATCCCTGTTTTTT.

In the case of this clonotype: A single base separates this from a much larger clone, so it may be a read error. The CDR3 ends on some other residue instead of the conserved phenylalanine or tryptophan, so this is likely a read error. The chain links TRBV6-2 or TRBV6-3 to TRBJ1-5, with 7 bases lining up with TRBD1. The CDR3 has 13 residues. The ends lost 10 bases at V and 4 bases at J; junction bases unmatched: 7. CDR1 MNHEY and CDR2 SVGEGT come from the germline V gene. CDR3 residues: CATTDRENQPQHS. As DNA, the CDR3 is TGTGCCACCACTGACAGGGAGAATCAGCCCCAGCATTCT.

This clonotype was observed a few times. The chain links TRBV7-9 to TRBJ2-3; 9 positions agree with TRBD2. Germline lookup yields CDR1 SEHNR and CDR2 FQNEAQ (reference sequence). Trimming cost V 11 bases and J 3 bases; bases outside gene matches: 9. This CDR3 contains 14 residues. This CDR3 reads CAVPRSGGTDTQYF. CDR3 nucleotide sequence: TGTGCCGTTCCGAGAAGCGGGGGGACAGATACGCAGTATTTT.

This clonotype has only one observation. This may be a read error: a much more frequent sequence differs by one nucleotide. The chain has TRBV24-1 and TRBJ2-1; D unclear. V lost 6 bases to trimming and J lost 6 bases, with 14 bases between them. CDR1 and CDR2 from the germline V gene are KGHDR and SFDVKD. This CDR3 is 14 amino acids long. CDR3 bases: TGTGCCACCAGTTTACTCCCAACGGGCAATGAGCAGTTCTTC. Translating gives CATSLLPTGNEQFF.

The chain employs TRBV7-8 and TRBJ2-6, with TRBD2 matching 10 bases. The CDR3 contains 24 residues. The germline V gene encodes CDR1 SGHVS and CDR2 FQNEAQ. Unmatched junction bases numbered 21, after V lost 1 base and J lost 0 bases. This CDR3 is CASSLVASGSGDTQYYSGANVLTF. Here the CDR3 DNA reads TGTGCCAGCAGCTTAGTCGCTAGCGGGAGTGGAGATACGCAGTATTACTCTGGGGCCAACGTCCTGACTTTC.

The chain recombines TRBV20-1 with TRBJ1-1; TRBD1 might be the D (6 bases). CDR1 is DFQATT and CDR2 is SNEGSKA in the germline V gene (reference sequence). V gave up 3 bases and J gave up 0 bases, with 11 bases separating them. This CDR3 contains 14 residues. The CDR3 DNA reads as TGCAGTGCTAGGGGGGACACAGTGAACACTGAAGCTTTCTTT. It specifies CSARGDTVNTEAFF.

The V and J genes are TRBV2 and TRBJ1-4; 7 bases are a match to TRBD1. Germline V lookup: CDR1 SNHLY, CDR2 FYNNEI. Trimming removed 3 bases from V and 3 bases from J; junction bases left unmatched: 13. The CDR3 sequence is 18 residues long. CDR3 loop: CASSDEVAGGESNEKLFF. In DNA, the CDR3 is TGTGCCAGCAGTGATGAAGTCGCAGGGGGAGAATCTAATGAAAAACTGTTTTTT.

The chain recombines TRBV24-1 with TRBJ1-5; 7 nucleotides line up with TRBD1. The CDR3 covers 15 residues. In germline, CDR1 is KGHDR, CDR2 SFDVKD. Trimming cost V 4 bases and J 4 bases; bases outside gene matches: 6. The CDR3 DNA follows: TGTGCCACCAGTGACGCAAGGGGGCCGAATCAGCCCCAGCATTTT. This encodes CATSDARGPNQPQHF.